The 4 T cell receptor beta chains in this list originate from one sample, sequenced in a study of T cell clusters in autoimmune cytopenias. TRB was amplified from about 270 ng of peripheral blood genomic DNA per sample. One tube held mixed TRB-A and TRB-B primer pools for touch-down PCR. TCRdb reprocessed the multiplex PCR reads and stores each CDR3 protein as one record, lacking DNA. The repertoire table contains thousands of distinct CDR3 sequences. Material for sequencing was peripheral blood. The receptors were sampled from a human donor with an autoimmune cytopenia or autoimmune hepatitis (not recorded which).

This rearrangement joins TRBV6-4 to TRBJ1-1; TCRdb's D gene call, TRBD1, goes unchecked for lack of DNA. The CDR3 has 15 amino acids. Germline V CDR1 and CDR2: MRHNA, SNTAGT. The CDR3 spells CASSDSKWAGTEAFF.

Measured by frequency, this clonotype is medium-sized. The chain couples TRBV19 to TRBJ2-7; TCRdb's D gene call, TRBD1, goes unchecked for lack of DNA. The CDR3 has 15 amino acids. In germline, CDR1 is LNHDA, CDR2 SQIVND (reference sequence). CDR3: CASSRTGGAAGEQYF.

The gene calls are TRBV5-1 and TRBJ2-1. This CDR3 comprises 14 residues. The germline V gene has CDR1 SGHRS and CDR2 YFSETQ. The CDR3 is CASSLTADYNEQFF.

CDR3 sequence: CASSSGTGSGYTF. This chain links TRBV5-1 with TRBJ1-2; the D call of TRBD1 rests on TCRdb alone, since no DNA is present to check it. This CDR3 spans 13 amino acids. CDR1 is SGHRS, CDR2 YFSETQ, per germline.